Sequencing of this T cell receptor (beta chain) was carried out in a study of regulatory T cells in long-lasting Graves disease. The J segment lost 9 bases and the V segment lost 1 base, leaving 7 bases of the junction unmatched. Germline values: CDR1 SNHLY, CDR2 FYNNEI. There are 15 residues in the CDR3. Libraries of TCR beta came from iRepertoire HTBI primers plus Arm-PCR of CDR3 regions. TCRdb fed the multiplex PCR reads into MiXCR, producing one record per CDR3 protein. The sample records approximately 230,000 distinct CDR3 sequences, approximately 20% being singletons. The time point is: newly diagnosed GD, antithyroid drugs for less than 3 months. Construction of the TCR library relied on RNA isolated from PBMCs.

The V call is TRBV2, the J call TRBJ2-1; TRBD2 matches at 9 bases. The sequencing here drew on peripheral blood mononuclear cells (PBMCs), taken at new diagnosis, from a patient treated with antithyroid drugs. This TCR was recovered from a female donor with Graves disease. The CDR3: CASSEVSSGIGEQFF. In DNA form, the CDR3 reads TGTGCCAGCAGTGAAGTGTCTAGCGGGATCGGTGAGCAGTTCTTC. The whole variable domain, remainder taken from reference TRBV2 and TRBJ2-1, is EPEVTQTPSHQVTQMGQEVILRCVPISNHLYFYWYRQILGQKVEFLVSFYNNEISEKSEIFDDQFSVERPDGSNFTLKIRSTKLEDSAMYFCASSEVSSGIGEQFFGPGTRLTVL.